This paragraph covers one T cell receptor beta chain sequence. Assay: immunoSEQ multiplex PCR; the TCRdb copy retains only in-frame clones and omits some. The sample lists about 94,000 clones, 90% to 95% occurring once. The sample is drawn from a study of PD-1 blockade in classical Hodgkin lymphoma. Time point meaning: cycle 4 day 1 (C4D1), after less than 7 weeks of nivolumab. Every patient relapsed after autologous stem cell transplantation, and brentuximab vedotin exposure varied. The CDR3 has 12 amino acids. CDR1 is GTSNPN and CDR2 is SVGIG in the germline V gene (reference sequence). With 3 bases clipped from V and 6 bases from J, the junction kept 5 bases outside the gene matches.

This clonotype was obtained from a human donor with classical Hodgkin lymphoma. The chain employs TRBV30 and TRBJ2-7, with 7 bases fitting TRBD1. Source: peripheral blood mononuclear cells (PBMCs), taken before the fourth cycle of nivolumab. The CDR3 region is CAWRTGPSEQYF. The DNA for the CDR3 is TGTGCCTGGAGGACAGGGCCCAGCGAGCAGTACTTC.